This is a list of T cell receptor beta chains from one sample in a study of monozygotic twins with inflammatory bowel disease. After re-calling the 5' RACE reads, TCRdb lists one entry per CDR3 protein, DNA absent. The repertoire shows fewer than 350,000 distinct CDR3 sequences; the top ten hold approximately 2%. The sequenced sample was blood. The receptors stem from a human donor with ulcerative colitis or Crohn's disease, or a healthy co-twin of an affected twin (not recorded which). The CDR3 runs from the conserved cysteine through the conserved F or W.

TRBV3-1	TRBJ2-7	CASSLQATTYEQYF
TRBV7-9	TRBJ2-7	CASSLTSGRDYEQYF
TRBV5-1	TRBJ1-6	CASSLRDGNSPLHF
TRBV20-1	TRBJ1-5	CSARAGGGPNQPQHF
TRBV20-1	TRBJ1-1	CSARVGVDEAFF
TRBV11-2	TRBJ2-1	CASSPALAGGRYNEQFF
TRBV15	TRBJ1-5	CATSRDTGEDQPQHF
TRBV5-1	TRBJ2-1	CASSWNRDPYNEQFF
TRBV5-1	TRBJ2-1	CASSWVAGVVYNEQFF
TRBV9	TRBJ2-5	CASSGGLAGGQTQYF
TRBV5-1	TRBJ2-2	CASSLAPSSVTGELFF
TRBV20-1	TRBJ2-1	CSAGLAGFRSYNEQFF
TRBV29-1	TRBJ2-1	CSVGDSPRQFF
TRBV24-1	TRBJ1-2	CATSETGIGYGYTF
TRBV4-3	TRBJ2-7	CASSQDWTSAYEQYF
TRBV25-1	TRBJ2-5	CASRPRWGEETQYF
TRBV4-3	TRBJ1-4	CASSQDLLKFGLTEKLFF
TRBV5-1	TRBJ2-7	CASSSLQGLYEQYF